The 25 T cell receptor beta chains below all came from one sample that was sequenced in a study of blood T cell repertoires in COVID-19. The repertoire was sequenced with immunoSEQ multiplex PCR; TCRdb's copy has only in-frame clones and lacks some. Among about half a million clones, 80% to 90% were seen once, and the ten largest hold 3.2%. The sample consisted of peripheral blood. The receptors originated from a human donor in a cohort sampled during active COVID-19.

The count of this clone is one. This sequence joins TRBV19 and TRBJ2-7; TRBD2 agrees at 14 bases. Trimming removed 1 base from V and 2 bases from J; junction bases left unmatched: 7. CDR1 LNHDA and CDR2 SQIVND come from the germline V gene (reference sequence). This CDR3 spans 18 amino acids. As DNA, the CDR3 is TGTGCCAGTAGTATAGGTGGGACTAGCGGGAGTGTTGCCTACGAGCAGTACTTC. It yields the protein CASSIGGTSGSVAYEQYF.

V usage is TRBV7-9 and J usage is TRBJ2-5; 7 bases match TRBD2. J was trimmed by 5 bases and V by 1 base; bases with no gene match: 4. Germline V gene sequence: CDR1 SEHNR, CDR2 FQNEAQ (reference sequence). The CDR3 runs to 14 residues. The CDR3 bases are TGTGCCAGCAGCTTAGGACTAGCCGCCGAGACCCAGTACTTC. Translated: CASSLGLAAETQYF.

CDR3 sequence: CASSEISRGDTQYF. The CDR3 region has the DNA TGCGCCAGCAGTGAGATATCTAGGGGGGATACGCAGTATTTT. The gene calls are TRBV10-1 and TRBJ2-3; a weak D match, TRBD1 (6 bases). Germline CDR1 and CDR2: WNHNN and SYGVQD (reference sequence). The CDR3 loop spans 14 amino acids. V was pared by 2 bases and J by 6 bases, with 12 bases between.

The V call is TRBV16, the J call TRBJ1-3; 8 nucleotides line up with TRBD1. This CDR3 is 15 amino acids long. V shed 7 bases, J shed 0 bases, and the junction held 5 bases outside the gene matches. The germline gives CDR1 KGHSY, CDR2 FQNENV. CDR3 in amino acids: CASITGGASGNTIYF. The CDR3 region has the DNA TGTGCCAGCATCACAGGGGGAGCCTCTGGAAACACCATATATTTT.

This chain links TRBV6-5 with TRBJ1-6; D may be TRBD1 (6 bases). Trimming left V 8 bases short and J 8 bases short, with 19 bases between. Germline CDR1 is MNHEY and CDR2 is SVGAGI. The CDR3 length is 15 residues. CDR3 DNA sequence: TGTGCCAGCTCTTCTATGAGCAGGGGAGATTCACCCCTCCACTTT. Translation gives CASSSMSRGDSPLHF.

There are a few counts of this clone. The J gene is TRBJ2-7, the V gene TRBV7-2, with 7 nucleotides matching TRBD1. Per germline, CDR1 SGHTA and CDR2 FQGNSA. V shed 2 bases and J 2 bases; nucleotides not matched to a gene: 12. CDR3 length equals 17 residues. Written as DNA, the CDR3 is TGTGCCAGCAGCTTAAGGGAGACCGGGACAGTGACCTACGAGCAGTACTTC. Encoded protein: CASSLRETGTVTYEQYF.

Remarks on this clone: The sample contains more than one DNA sequence encoding this CDR3. This chain connects TRBV28 to TRBJ1-1, with TRBD1 matching 7 bases. The CDR3 covers 14 residues. From germline, CDR1 is MDHEN and CDR2 SYDVKM. After removal of 3 bases from V and 1 base from J, the junction contained 2 bases not matched to a gene. CDR3 bases: TGTGCCAGCAGTTTGTGGACAGGGAACACTGAAGCTTTCTTT. Residues: CASSLWTGNTEAFF.

The chain has TRBV19 and TRBJ1-1, with 7 positions matching TRBD1. The CDR3 covers 18 residues. CDR1 and CDR2 from the germline V gene are LNHDA and SQIVND (reference sequence). With V trimmed by 4 bases and J by 4 bases, 18 bases remained unmatched. The CDR3 sequence: CASSTTDRIGEMGTEAFF. The CDR3 DNA reads as TGTGCCAGTAGTACTACGGACAGGATAGGAGAGATGGGCACTGAAGCTTTCTTT.

The chain links TRBV18 to TRBJ1-1; 9 bases are shared with TRBD1. The CDR3 length is 16 residues. Germline V gene lookup returns CDR1 KGHSH and CDR2 LQKENI. J gave up 5 bases and V 3 bases, and 10 bases lay outside the gene matches. This CDR3 is CASSPQQGAGRTEAFF. CDR3 nucleotide sequence: TGTGCCAGCTCACCCCAACAGGGGGCGGGGAGAACTGAAGCTTTCTTT.

The chain is built from TRBV19 and TRBJ2-3, with D tentatively TRBD2 (5 bases). V lost 7 bases to trimming and J lost 1 base, with 9 bases between them. The CDR3 is 13 residues long. From germline, CDR1 is LNHDA and CDR2 SQIVND (reference sequence). The CDR3 DNA is TGTGCCAGTATGGACTGGCGCACAGATACGCAGTATTTT. Translation: CASMDWRTDTQYF.

The table lists this clone with a few counts. V gene TRBV5-1 combines with J gene TRBJ1-2; 9 bases are a match to TRBD1. Germline trimming cut 4 bases from V and 7 bases from J; bases unmatched to any gene: 17. The CDR3 sequence is 17 residues long. Germline assignment: CDR1 SGHRS and CDR2 YFSETQ. CDR3 loop: CASSPTPQGATSGGYTF. The DNA of the CDR3 is TGCGCCAGCAGCCCAACGCCACAGGGGGCCACTTCGGGTGGCTACACCTTC.

This sequence joins TRBV6-5 and TRBJ2-7, with 10 bases fitting TRBD1. From germline, CDR1 is MNHEY and CDR2 SVGAGI. CDR3 length: 16 residues. The junction had 6 bases not matched to a gene; V was cut back by 4 bases and J by 0 bases. The CDR3 here is CASSSTRTGGSYEQYF. The CDR3 coding sequence is TGTGCCAGCAGTTCCACTCGGACAGGGGGCTCCTACGAGCAGTACTTC.

This clone was seen only a few times. The chain is built from TRBV19 and TRBJ2-1; D gene ambiguous. This CDR3 is built from 16 residues. The germline gives CDR1 LNHDA, CDR2 SQIVND (reference sequence). V was cut by 1 base and J by 1 base, with 11 bases left in between. The CDR3 loop reads CASSIGLSRSYNEQFF. CDR3 sequence (DNA): TGTGCCAGTAGTATAGGGCTGTCACGATCCTACAATGAGCAGTTCTTC.

The rearrangement links TRBV7-3 to TRBJ2-2; TRBD1 might be the D (5 bases). Germline CDR1 is SGHTA and CDR2 is FQGTGA. Trimming cost V 1 base and J 0 bases, with 12 bases left between them. The CDR3 consists of 17 residues. Here the CDR3 DNA reads TGTGCCAGCAGCTTAATCGGTCTGGACACGAACACCGGGGAGCTGTTTTTT. Residues: CASSLIGLDTNTGELFF.

Comment on this clone: An end of the junction does not agree with germline; a read error may underlie this. V usage is TRBV7-2 and J usage is TRBJ2-2, with 8 bases that match TRBD1. The CDR3 covers 16 residues. The V gene's germline CDR1 is SGHTA and CDR2 FQGNSA. The CDR3 loop reads CASNLQGGANTGELFF. CDR3 nucleotides: TGTGCCAGCAACTTACAGGGGGGAGCGAACACCGGGGAGCTGTTTTTT.

The V gene is TRBV19, the J gene TRBJ2-7; possibly TRBD1 for D (7 bases). Trimming cost V 6 bases and J 2 bases, with 14 bases left between them. The CDR3 consists of 14 residues. The germline V gene has CDR1 LNHDA and CDR2 SQIVND (reference sequence). Here the CDR3 reads CASRPGGTAYEQYF. The DNA of the CDR3 is TGTGCCAGTAGACCAGGGGGGACAGCCTACGAGCAGTACTTC.

Only one count was recorded for this clone. The chain couples TRBV5-1 to TRBJ2-1, with D possibly TRBD1 on 6 matching bases. Trimming removed 3 bases from V and 3 bases from J, with 13 bases in between. CDR1 is SGHRS and CDR2 is YFSETQ in the germline V gene. This CDR3 comprises 15 residues. CDR3 in amino acids: CASSWGQRNYNEQFF. CDR3 bases: TGCGCCAGCAGCTGGGGGCAGCGGAACTACAATGAGCAGTTCTTC. Supplemented by reference TRBV5-1 and TRBJ2-1, the full variable domain reads KAGVTQTPRYLIKTRGQQVTLSCSPISGHRSVSWYQQTPGQGLQFLFEYFSETQRNKGNFPGRFSGRQFSNSRSEMNVSTLELGDSALYLCASSWGQRNYNEQFFGPGTRLTVL.

The chain combines TRBV7-3 with TRBJ2-2, with D hard to call. Trimming left V 4 bases short and J 0 bases short, with 12 bases between. CDR3 length: 16 amino acids. The germline V gene encodes CDR1 SGHTA and CDR2 FQGTGA. The CDR3 DNA reads TGTGCCAGCAGCTACACCCAGGTTACGAACACCGGGGAGCTGTTTTTT. Translated, it gives CASSYTQVTNTGELFF.

The J gene is TRBJ1-1, the V gene TRBV28; 7 bases are shared with TRBD1. This CDR3 region has 14 residues. V trimming: 4 bases; J trimming: 9 bases; junction bases outside the gene matches: 11. Germline CDR1 and CDR2: MDHEN and SYDVKM. The CDR3 DNA follows: TGTGCCAGCAGTTACATCCCCCGGACAGGCAAAGCTTTCTTT. Protein: CASSYIPRTGKAFF.

Only one count was recorded for this clone. This rearrangement joins TRBV7-3 to TRBJ2-2; 11 positions match TRBD2. Looked up from germline, CDR1 is SGHTA and CDR2 is FQGTGA. The J segment lost 7 bases and the V segment lost 0 bases, leaving 13 bases of the junction unmatched. This CDR3 comprises 19 residues. The CDR3 spells CASSLTGTGTSGTGGELFF. The CDR3 DNA follows: TGTGCCAGCAGCTTAACTGGAACCGGGACTAGCGGTACTGGCGGGGAGCTGTTTTTT.

The chain carries TRBV6-4 and TRBJ2-1; D may be TRBD2 (5 bases). This CDR3 is built from 15 residues. Looked up from germline, CDR1 is MRHNA and CDR2 is SNTAGT. V lost 5 bases and J 0 bases, leaving 11 bases between the germline ends. CDR3 sequence reads: CASSQSGSSYNEQFF. The CDR3 nucleotides are TGTGCCAGCAGTCAGAGCGGATCCTCCTACAATGAGCAGTTCTTC.

This chain connects TRBV5-1 to TRBJ2-1; TRBD2 might be the D (5 bases). The V end lost 0 bases, the J end lost 6 bases, and 10 bases lay between the germline ends. The germline V gene encodes CDR1 SGHRS and CDR2 YFSETQ. The CDR3 extends over 14 amino acids. The CDR3 DNA reads TGCGCCAGCAGCTTGGGGGCTAGCTCCAATGAGCAGTTCTTC. As protein: CASSLGASSNEQFF.

The chain employs TRBV2 and TRBJ2-7, with D tentatively TRBD2 (5 bases). The length of the CDR3 is 13 residues. Germline loops: CDR1 SNHLY, CDR2 FYNNEI. Trimming pared 10 bases from V and 4 bases from J, leaving 17 bases between. In nucleotides, the CDR3 is TGTGCCACCCGCCGGGGTCTACCGTACGAGCAGTACTTC. This sequence encodes CATRRGLPYEQYF.

The rearrangement links TRBV27 to TRBJ1-1; the match to TRBD1 covers 9 bases. After removal of 5 bases from V and 6 bases from J, the junction contained 13 bases not matched to a gene. Germline assignment: CDR1 MNHEY and CDR2 SMNVEV (reference sequence). The CDR3 is 16 amino acids. CDR3 region: CASSPLGTGLRPEAFF. DNA of the CDR3: TGTGCCAGCAGTCCCCTTGGGACAGGGCTAAGACCTGAAGCTTTCTTT.

The J gene is TRBJ2-7, the V gene TRBV12-3 or TRBV12-4; tentative D call: TRBD1 (6 bases). With 5 bases removed from V and 6 bases from J, the gap between germline ends came to 14 bases. This CDR3 spans 13 amino acids. Written as DNA, the CDR3 is TGTGCCAGCAGTCCTAACAGGGATCGCGAGCAGTACTTC. The encoded protein is CASSPNRDREQYF.